Following are 6 T cell receptor beta chains from one sample sequenced in a study of blood T cell repertoires in COVID-19. The protocol was immunoSEQ multiplex PCR, while the TCRdb copy is restricted to in-frame clones and leaves out a portion. Of some 180,000 clones in the sample, around nine tenths were seen once. The sample comprised peripheral blood. Source of these receptors: a man in his 60s with active or convalescent COVID-19.

The gene calls are TRBV5-1 and TRBJ2-5; TRBD1 is a possible D gene (6 bases). The CDR3 has 16 residues. Germline CDR1 is SGHRS and CDR2 is YFSETQ. Trimming left V 0 bases short and J 1 base short, with 13 bases between. CDR3 nucleotides: TGCGCCAGCAGCTTGGGGTCAGGGGTGGGCCAAGAGACCCAGTACTTC. It encodes CASSLGSGVGQETQYF.

V is TRBV21-1 and J is TRBJ2-3; the D call TRBD2 from the table was never checked on the DNA. TRBV21-1 is termed a pseudogene. The CDR3 runs to 16 residues. The CDR3 here is CASRRVLATVCRYADF. The DNA of the CDR3 is TGTGCCAGCAGACGGGTGCTAGCTACAGTCTGCAGATACGCAGATTTT.

This clone has just one count. This chain's CDR3 is CASSQDLTGELFF. CDR3 nucleotide sequence: TGTGCCAGCAGCCAAGATCTCACCGGGGAGCTGTTTTTT. J is TRBJ2-2 and V is TRBV14; no clear D. The germline V gene encodes CDR1 SGHDN and CDR2 FVKESK. V lost 0 bases, J lost 4 bases, and 3 bases lay in between. The CDR3 runs 13 residues.

The chain is built from TRBV5-5 and TRBJ1-1, with D possibly TRBD1 on 6 matching bases. Germline V gene data show CDR1 as SGHKS and CDR2 as YYEKEE (reference sequence). The CDR3 runs 15 residues. The V gene lost 2 bases and the J gene lost 4 bases, with 15 bases spanning the gap. The CDR3 sequence is CASSFSGGASTEAFF. CDR3 nucleotides: TGTGCCAGCAGCTTTTCGGGGGGCGCGAGCACTGAAGCTTTCTTT.

The rearrangement uses TRBV6-5 and TRBJ2-7, with 7 positions matching TRBD2. V gave up 5 bases and J gave up 3 bases; unmatched junction bases: 10. CDR1 and CDR2 (germline): MNHEY, SVGAGI. The CDR3 is 15 amino acids. Here the CDR3 DNA reads TGTGCCAGCAGTACCGCACGGGGGAGGGTCTACGAGCAGTACTTC. Protein: CASSTARGRVYEQYF.

The chain combines TRBV15 with TRBJ1-5; 8 positions agree with TRBD1. V lost 8 bases to trimming and J lost 3 bases; unmatched junction nucleotides: 6. The germline V gene encodes CDR1 LNHNV and CDR2 YYDKDF (reference sequence). CDR3 length: 14 residues. CDR3 sequence (DNA): TGTGCCACCGAATCAGGGGGCCCCAATCAGCCCCAGCATTTT. Its translation: CATESGGPNQPQHF.